This T cell receptor (beta chain) was observed in a study of blood T cell repertoires in COVID-19. Study context: The cDNA or gDNA used as material had been derived from T cells, B-cell-depleted T cells, or PBMCs.

Germline values: CDR1 SGHRS, CDR2 YFSETQ. This CDR3 has 14 residues. V shed 3 bases, J shed 4 bases, and the junction held 4 bases outside the gene matches. Clones were sequenced by immunoSEQ multiplex PCR, and TCRdb holds only the in-frame ones, with some missing. The table shows roughly 50,000 clones, with 80% to 90% occurring only once. This TCR derives from a man in his 70s with acute or convalescent COVID-19. The sequenced material came from peripheral blood. The V gene is TRBV5-1, the J gene TRBJ2-7; TRBD1 matches at 10 bases. This CDR3 is CASSSGTGVYEQYF. The DNA for the CDR3 is TGCGCCAGCAGCTCCGGGACAGGGGTTTACGAGCAGTACTTC.